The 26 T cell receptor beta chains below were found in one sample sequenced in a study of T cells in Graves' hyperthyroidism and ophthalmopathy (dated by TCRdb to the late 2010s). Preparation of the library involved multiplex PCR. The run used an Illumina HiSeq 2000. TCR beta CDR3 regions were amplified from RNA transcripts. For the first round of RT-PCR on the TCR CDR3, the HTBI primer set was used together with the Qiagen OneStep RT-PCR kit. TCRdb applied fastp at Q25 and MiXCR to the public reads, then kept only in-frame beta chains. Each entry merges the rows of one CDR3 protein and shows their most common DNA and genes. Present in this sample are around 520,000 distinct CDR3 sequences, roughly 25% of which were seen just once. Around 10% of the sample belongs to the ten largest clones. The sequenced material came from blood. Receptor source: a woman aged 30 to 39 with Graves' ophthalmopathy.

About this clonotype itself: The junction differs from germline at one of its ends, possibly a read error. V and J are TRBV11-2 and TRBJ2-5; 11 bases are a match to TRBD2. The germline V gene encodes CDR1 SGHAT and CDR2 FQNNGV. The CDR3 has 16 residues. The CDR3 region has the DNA TGTGCCATCAGCTTAGGGTTAGCGGGGGGGCAAGAGACCCAGTACTTC. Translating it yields CAISLGLAGGQETQYF.

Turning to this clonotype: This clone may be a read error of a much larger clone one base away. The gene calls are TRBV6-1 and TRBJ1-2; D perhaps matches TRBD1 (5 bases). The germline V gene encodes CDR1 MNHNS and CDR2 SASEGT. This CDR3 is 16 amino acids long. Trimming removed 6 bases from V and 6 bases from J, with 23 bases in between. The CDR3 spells CASRWGTALGLHGYTF. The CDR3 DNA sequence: TGTGCCAGCAGATGGGGCACTGCTTTGGGACTCCATGGCTACACCTTC.

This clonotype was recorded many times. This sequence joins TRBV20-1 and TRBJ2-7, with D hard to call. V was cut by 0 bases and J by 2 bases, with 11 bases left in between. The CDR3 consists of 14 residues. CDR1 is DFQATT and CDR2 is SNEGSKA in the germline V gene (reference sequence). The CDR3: CSARDMGSTYEQYF. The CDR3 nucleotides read TGCAGTGCTAGAGATATGGGGTCGACCTACGAGCAGTACTTC.

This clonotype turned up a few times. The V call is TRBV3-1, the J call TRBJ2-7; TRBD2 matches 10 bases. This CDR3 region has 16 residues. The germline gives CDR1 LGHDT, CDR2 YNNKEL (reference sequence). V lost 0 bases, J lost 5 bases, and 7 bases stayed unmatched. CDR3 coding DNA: TGTGCCAGCAGCCAAGAAATAGCGGGGGGACTGAACGAGCAGTACTTC. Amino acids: CASSQEIAGGLNEQYF.

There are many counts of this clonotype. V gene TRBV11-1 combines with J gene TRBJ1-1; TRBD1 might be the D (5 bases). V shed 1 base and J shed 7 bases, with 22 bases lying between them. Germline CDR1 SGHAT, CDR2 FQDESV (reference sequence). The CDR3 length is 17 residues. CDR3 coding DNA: TGTGCCAGCAGCTTAGATATGGGGTGGACACAGAACTATGAAGCTTTCTTT. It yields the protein CASSLDMGWTQNYEAFF. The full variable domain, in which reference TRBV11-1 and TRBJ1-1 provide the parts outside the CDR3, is EAEVAQSPRYKITEKSQAVAFWCDPISGHATLYWYRQILGQGPELLVQFQDESVVDDSQLPKDRFSAERLKGVDSTLKIQPAELGDSAMYLCASSLDMGWTQNYEAFFGQGTRLTVV.

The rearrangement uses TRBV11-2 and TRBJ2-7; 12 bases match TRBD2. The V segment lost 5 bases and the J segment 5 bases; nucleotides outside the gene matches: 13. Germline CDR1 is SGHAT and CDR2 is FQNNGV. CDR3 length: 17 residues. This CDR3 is CASSGRLTSGRKDEQYF. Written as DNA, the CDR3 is TGTGCCAGCAGCGGCCGGTTGACTAGCGGGAGAAAGGACGAGCAGTACTTC.

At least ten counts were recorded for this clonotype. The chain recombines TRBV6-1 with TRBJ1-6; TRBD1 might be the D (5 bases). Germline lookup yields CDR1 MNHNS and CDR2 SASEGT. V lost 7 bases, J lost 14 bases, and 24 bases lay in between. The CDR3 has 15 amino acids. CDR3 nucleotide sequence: TGTGCCAGCAAGTCGGAGTCAGGGCTTTTTGGGTCCCTCCACTTT. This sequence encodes CASKSESGLFGSLHF.

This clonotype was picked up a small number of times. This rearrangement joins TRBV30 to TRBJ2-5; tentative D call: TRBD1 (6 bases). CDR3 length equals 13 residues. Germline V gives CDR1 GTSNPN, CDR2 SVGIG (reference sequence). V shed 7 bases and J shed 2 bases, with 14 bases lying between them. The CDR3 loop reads CASAQGNQETQYF. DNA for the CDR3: TGTGCCTCCGCACAGGGAAATCAAGAGACCCAGTACTTC. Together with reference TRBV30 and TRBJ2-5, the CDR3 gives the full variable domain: SQTIHQWPATLVQPVGSPLSLECTVEGTSNPNLYWYRQAAGRGLQLLFYSVGIGQISSEVPQNLSASRPQDRQFILSSKKLLLSDSGFYLCASAQGNQETQYFGPGTRLLVL.

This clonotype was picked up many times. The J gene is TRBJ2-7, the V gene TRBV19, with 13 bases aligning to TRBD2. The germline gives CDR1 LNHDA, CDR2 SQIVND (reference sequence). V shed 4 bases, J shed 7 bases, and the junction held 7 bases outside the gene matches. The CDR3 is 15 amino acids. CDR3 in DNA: TGTGCCAGTAGTACCCTGGGACTAGCGGGGCAAGAGCAGTACTTC. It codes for CASSTLGLAGQEQYF.

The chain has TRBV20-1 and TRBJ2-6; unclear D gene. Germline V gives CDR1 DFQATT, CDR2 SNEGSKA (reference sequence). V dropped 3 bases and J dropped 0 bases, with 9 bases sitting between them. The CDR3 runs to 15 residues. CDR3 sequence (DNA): TGCAGTGCTAGCCCGGCCATCTCTGGGGCCAACGTCCTGACTTTC. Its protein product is CSASPAISGANVLTF.

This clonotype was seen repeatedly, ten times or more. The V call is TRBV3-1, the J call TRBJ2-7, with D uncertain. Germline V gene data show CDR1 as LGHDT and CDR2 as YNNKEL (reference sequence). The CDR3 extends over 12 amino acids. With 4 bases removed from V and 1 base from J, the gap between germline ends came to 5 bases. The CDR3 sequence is CASSPGSYEQYF. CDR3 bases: TGTGCCAGCAGCCCCGGATCCTACGAGCAGTACTTC.

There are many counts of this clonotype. The CDR3 region is CASSPILNTEAFF. The CDR3 region has the DNA TGTGCCAGCAGCCCGATCCTAAACACTGAAGCTTTCTTT. The chain uses TRBV2 and TRBJ1-1; D is uncertain. Per the germline V gene, CDR1 is SNHLY and CDR2 is FYNNEI. Deletions cut 6 bases from V and 2 bases from J, with 10 bases between. The CDR3 covers 13 residues.

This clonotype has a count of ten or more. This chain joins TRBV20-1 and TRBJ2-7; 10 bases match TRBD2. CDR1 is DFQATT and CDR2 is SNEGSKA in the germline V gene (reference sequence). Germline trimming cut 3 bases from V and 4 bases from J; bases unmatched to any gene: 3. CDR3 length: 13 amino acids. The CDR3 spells CSARTSGSYEQYF. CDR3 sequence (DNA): TGCAGTGCTAGGACTAGCGGGTCGTACGAGCAGTACTTC.

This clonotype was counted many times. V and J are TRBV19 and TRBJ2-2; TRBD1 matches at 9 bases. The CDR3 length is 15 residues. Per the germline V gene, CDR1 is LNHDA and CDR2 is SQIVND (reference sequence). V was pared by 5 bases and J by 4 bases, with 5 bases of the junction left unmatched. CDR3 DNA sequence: TGTGCCAGTAGTGAGGGACAGGGCTTCACCGGGGAGCTGTTTTTT. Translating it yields CASSEGQGFTGELFF.

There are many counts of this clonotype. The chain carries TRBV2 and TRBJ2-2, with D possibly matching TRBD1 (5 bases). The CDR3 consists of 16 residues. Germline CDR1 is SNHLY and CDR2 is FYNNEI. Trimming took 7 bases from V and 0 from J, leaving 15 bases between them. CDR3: CASTQQASANTGELFF. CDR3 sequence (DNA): TGTGCCAGCACCCAACAGGCCTCCGCGAACACCGGGGAGCTGTTTTTT.

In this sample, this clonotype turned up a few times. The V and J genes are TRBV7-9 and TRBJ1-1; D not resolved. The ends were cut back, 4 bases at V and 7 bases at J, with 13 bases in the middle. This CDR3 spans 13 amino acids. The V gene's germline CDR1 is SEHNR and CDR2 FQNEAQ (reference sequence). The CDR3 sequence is CASSYIRTGEAFF. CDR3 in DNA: TGTGCCAGCAGCTACATACGGACGGGTGAAGCTTTCTTT. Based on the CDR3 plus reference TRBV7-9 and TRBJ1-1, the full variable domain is DTGVSQNPRHKITKRGQNVTFRCDPISEHNRLYWYRQTLGQGPEFLTYFQNEAQLEKSRLLSDRFSAERPKGSFSTLEIQRTEQGDSAMYLCASSYIRTGEAFFGQGTRLTVV.

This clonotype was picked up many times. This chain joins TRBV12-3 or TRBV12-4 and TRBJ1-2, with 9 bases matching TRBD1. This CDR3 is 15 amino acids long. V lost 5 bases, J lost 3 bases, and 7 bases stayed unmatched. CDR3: CASSPTGGEDYGYTF. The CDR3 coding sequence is TGTGCCAGCAGTCCTACAGGGGGCGAAGACTATGGCTACACCTTC.

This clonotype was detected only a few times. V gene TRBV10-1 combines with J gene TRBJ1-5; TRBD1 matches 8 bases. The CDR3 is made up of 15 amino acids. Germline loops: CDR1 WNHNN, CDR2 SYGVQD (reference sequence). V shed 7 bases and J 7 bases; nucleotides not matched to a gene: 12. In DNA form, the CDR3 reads TGCGCCAGCACCCCGGACAGGGTCAAATGGCAGCCCCAGCATTTT. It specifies CASTPDRVKWQPQHF.

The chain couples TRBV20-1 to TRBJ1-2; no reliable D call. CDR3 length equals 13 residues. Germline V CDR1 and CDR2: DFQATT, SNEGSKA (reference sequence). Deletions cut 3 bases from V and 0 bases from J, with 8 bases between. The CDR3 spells CSAREVSNYGYTF. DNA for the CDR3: TGCAGTGCTAGGGAGGTATCTAACTATGGCTACACCTTC.

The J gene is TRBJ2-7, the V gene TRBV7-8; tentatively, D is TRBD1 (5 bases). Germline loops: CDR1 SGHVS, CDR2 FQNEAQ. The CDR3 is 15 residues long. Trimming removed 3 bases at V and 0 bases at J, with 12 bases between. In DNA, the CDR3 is TGTGCCAGCAGCTTTGAGGAGACAGTCTCCTACGAGCAGTACTTC. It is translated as CASSFEETVSYEQYF.

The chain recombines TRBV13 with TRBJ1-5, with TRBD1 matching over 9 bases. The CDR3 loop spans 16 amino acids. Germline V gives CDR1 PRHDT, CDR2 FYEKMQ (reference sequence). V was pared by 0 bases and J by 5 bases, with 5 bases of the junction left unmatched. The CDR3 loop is CASSLGRDRAHQPQHF. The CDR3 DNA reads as TGTGCCAGCAGCTTAGGGAGGGACAGGGCCCATCAGCCCCAGCATTTT.

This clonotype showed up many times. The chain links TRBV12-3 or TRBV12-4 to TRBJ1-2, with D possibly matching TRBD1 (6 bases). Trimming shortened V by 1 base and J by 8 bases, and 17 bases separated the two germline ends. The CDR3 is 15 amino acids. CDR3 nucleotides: TGTGCCAGCAGTTTAGGGCCCAGGGGCGCAGGGGGCTACACCTTC. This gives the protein CASSLGPRGAGGYTF.

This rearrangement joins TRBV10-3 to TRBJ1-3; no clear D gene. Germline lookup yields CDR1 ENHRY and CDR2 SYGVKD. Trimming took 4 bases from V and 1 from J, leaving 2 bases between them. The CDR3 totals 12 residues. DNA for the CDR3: TGTGCCATCAGTGTTTCTGGAAACACCATATATTTT. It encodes CAISVSGNTIYF.

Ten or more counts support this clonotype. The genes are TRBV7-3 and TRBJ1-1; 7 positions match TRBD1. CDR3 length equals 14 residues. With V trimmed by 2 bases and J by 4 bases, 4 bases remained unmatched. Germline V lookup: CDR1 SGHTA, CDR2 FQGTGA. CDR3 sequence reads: CASSLQGVGTEAFF. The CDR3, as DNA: TGTGCCAGCAGCTTACAGGGGGTTGGCACTGAAGCTTTCTTT. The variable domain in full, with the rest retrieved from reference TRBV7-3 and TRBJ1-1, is GAGVSQTPSNKVTEKGKYVELRCDPISGHTALYWYRQSLGQGPEFLIYFQGTGAADDSGLPNDRFFAVRPEGSVSTLKIQRTERGDSAVYLCASSLQGVGTEAFFGQGTRLTVV.

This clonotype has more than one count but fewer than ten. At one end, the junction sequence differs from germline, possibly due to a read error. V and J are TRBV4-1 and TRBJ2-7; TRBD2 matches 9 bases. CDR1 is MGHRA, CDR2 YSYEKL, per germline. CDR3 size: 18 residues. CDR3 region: CASTQDVHSGGDPYEQYF. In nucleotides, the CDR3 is TGCGCCAGCACCCAAGATGTCCATAGCGGGGGAGATCCCTACGAGCAGTACTTC.

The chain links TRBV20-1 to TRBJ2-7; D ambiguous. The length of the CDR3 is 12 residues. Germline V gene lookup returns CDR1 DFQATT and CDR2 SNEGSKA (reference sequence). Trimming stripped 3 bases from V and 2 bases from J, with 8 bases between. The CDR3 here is CSARITAYEQYF. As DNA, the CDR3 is TGCAGTGCTAGGATTACAGCCTACGAGCAGTACTTC.